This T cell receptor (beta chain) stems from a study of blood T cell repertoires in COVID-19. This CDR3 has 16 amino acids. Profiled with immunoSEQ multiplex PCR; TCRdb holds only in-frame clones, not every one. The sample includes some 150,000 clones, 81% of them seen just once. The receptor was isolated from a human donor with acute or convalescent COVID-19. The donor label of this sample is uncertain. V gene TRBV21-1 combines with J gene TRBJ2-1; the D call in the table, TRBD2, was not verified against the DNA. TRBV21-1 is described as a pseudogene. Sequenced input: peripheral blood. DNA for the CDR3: TGTGCCAGCAGCAAATACTCGGGGGGGCCGAGGGATGAGCAGTTCTTC. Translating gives CASSKYSGGPRDEQFF.